Following are 26 T cell receptor beta chains from one sample sequenced in a study of T-cell memory formation after mild COVID-19 (TCRdb year 2021). The protocol used for the library was 5' RACE. The instrument was an Illumina NovaSeq 6000. TCRdb redid the processing of the public reads, applying fastp at Q25 and MiXCR, and retained in-frame beta chains. CDR3 protein sequences are deduplicated, and each keeps its most common genes and DNA. Within this sample are about half a million distinct CDR3 sequences, with around a sixth of them counted one time only. 9% to 15% of the sample belongs to the ten largest clones. Sample: PBMCs or a T cell subset sorted from them (not recorded which). These TCRs come from an adult woman who had mild COVID-19 (a few samples of this study predate the infection). The sample titles of this study are shuffled in the database, so cell type and time point are left out; the donor was told from shared clones.

At least ten counts were recorded for this clonotype. The rearrangement joins TRBV4-3 to TRBJ1-1; TRBD1 aligns across 7 bases. Germline V gene lookup returns CDR1 LGHNA and CDR2 YSLEER. V lost 0 bases and J lost 8; bases outside the gene matches: 3. The CDR3 has 13 amino acids. The CDR3 sequence is CASSQDRGQEAFF. The CDR3, as DNA: TGCGCCAGCAGCCAAGATAGGGGACAGGAAGCTTTCTTT.

This clonotype occurred a few times. This chain joins TRBV5-1 and TRBJ1-1, with D uncertain. Between the trimmed V and J ends, which lost 4 bases and 0 bases, there was a span of 13 bases. Germline lookup yields CDR1 SGHRS and CDR2 YFSETQ. The CDR3 totals 15 residues. This CDR3 is CASSPQENLNTEAFF. Here the CDR3 DNA reads TGCGCCAGCAGCCCCCAAGAGAATCTGAACACTGAAGCTTTCTTT.

The J gene is TRBJ1-3, the V gene TRBV7-2; possible D gene TRBD1, 5 bases. The length of the CDR3 is 15 residues. Trimming removed 5 bases from V and 0 bases from J, with 11 bases in between. Germline V lookup: CDR1 SGHTA, CDR2 FQGNSA. The CDR3 bases are TGTGCCAGCAGCGCCGACAGCGCCTCTGGAAACACCATATATTTT. The encoded protein is CASSADSASGNTIYF.

The CDR3 loop reads CASSHPRDRYNEQFF. DNA of the CDR3: TGCGCCAGCAGTCACCCGCGGGACAGGTACAATGAGCAGTTCTTC. The J gene is TRBJ2-1, the V gene TRBV23-1; TRBD1 matches at 8 bases. TRBV23-1 is marked as an open reading frame, function uncertain. The V segment lost 3 bases and the J segment 4 bases; nucleotides outside the gene matches: 5. The CDR3 extends over 15 amino acids.

This sequence joins TRBV24-1 and TRBJ1-6; D is unresolved. The germline V gene has CDR1 KGHDR and CDR2 SFDVKD. The CDR3 loop spans 14 amino acids. The V end lost 4 bases, the J end lost 1 base, and 4 bases lay between the germline ends. The CDR3 coding sequence is TGTGCCACCAGTGACCCATCCTATAATTCACCCCTCCACTTT. As protein: CATSDPSYNSPLHF.

This clonotype was recorded a few times. The chain recombines TRBV5-1 with TRBJ1-3; D is possibly TRBD1 (5 bases). The CDR3 spans 14 residues. Trimming took 1 base from V and 9 from J, leaving 14 bases between them. The germline gives CDR1 SGHRS, CDR2 YFSETQ. CDR3 sequence: CASSLNQGEGTIYF. The DNA of the CDR3 is TGCGCCAGCAGCTTGAATCAGGGAGAGGGCACCATATATTTT.

The CDR3 sequence: CASSAGQGIYEQYF. The CDR3 DNA follows: TGTGCCAGCAGCGCGGGACAGGGGATCTACGAGCAGTACTTC. The chain links TRBV7-6 to TRBJ2-7; 10 positions agree with TRBD1. The CDR3 sequence is 14 residues long. Looked up from germline, CDR1 is SGHVS and CDR2 is FNYEAQ. After removal of 5 bases from V and 3 bases from J, the junction contained 4 bases not matched to a gene.

Points on this clonotype: The missing conserved phenylalanine or tryptophan at the end of this CDR3 makes a read error likely. V gene TRBV12-3 or TRBV12-4 combines with J gene TRBJ2-2, with TRBD1 matching 11 bases. J lost 6 bases, V lost 2 bases, and 5 bases had no gene match. The CDR3 extends over 16 amino acids. The CDR3 DNA reads TGTGCCAGCAGTTTACGCGGGACAGGGGGTCCCGGGGAGCTGTTTATT. Its protein is CASSLRGTGGPGELFI.

The J gene is TRBJ2-3, the V gene TRBV7-9, with D possibly TRBD1 on 5 matching bases. Germline loops: CDR1 SEHNR, CDR2 FQNEAQ (reference sequence). This CDR3 comprises 14 residues. Trimming took 7 bases from V and 0 from J, leaving 11 bases between them. The CDR3 loop reads CASTGKGSTDTQYF. In DNA, the CDR3 is TGTGCCAGCACAGGGAAGGGAAGCACAGATACGCAGTATTTT.

This sequence joins TRBV29-1 and TRBJ2-2; perhaps TRBD2 as D (7 bases). The germline V gene has CDR1 SQVTM and CDR2 ANQGSEA. The CDR3 loop spans 12 amino acids. The CDR3: CTAGDKAGELFF. In nucleotides, the CDR3 is TGCACCGCGGGGGACAAGGCCGGGGAGCTGTTTTTT.

This rearrangement joins TRBV7-3 to TRBJ2-2, with 7 positions matching TRBD1. The germline V gene encodes CDR1 SGHTA and CDR2 FQGTGA. The junction had 7 bases not matched to a gene; V was cut back by 6 bases and J by 3 bases. This CDR3 is 15 amino acids long. The CDR3 DNA is TGTGCCAGCAGTCTGGACAGGTTCGACACCGGGGAGCTGTTTTTT. Encoded protein: CASSLDRFDTGELFF. The full variable domain, its missing parts supplied by reference TRBV7-3 and TRBJ2-2, is GAGVSQTPSNKVTEKGKYVELRCDPISGHTALYWYRQSLGQGPEFLIYFQGTGAADDSGLPNDRFFAVRPEGSVSTLKIQRTERGDSAVYLCASSLDRFDTGELFFGEGSRLTVL.

In this sample, this clonotype turned up a few times. The chain links TRBV5-1 to TRBJ1-4, with 9 bases aligning to TRBD1. Germline CDR1 is SGHRS and CDR2 is YFSETQ. V shed 0 bases, J shed 5 bases, and the junction held 5 bases outside the gene matches. This CDR3 comprises 16 residues. The CDR3 DNA follows: TGCGCCAGCAGCTTGGGGGACAGGGTCTGGAATGAAAAACTGTTTTTT. Its protein is CASSLGDRVWNEKLFF.

This chain uses TRBV14 with TRBJ2-7, with no clear D. The germline V gene encodes CDR1 SGHDN and CDR2 FVKESK. V lost 4 bases and J 3 bases, leaving 10 bases between the germline ends. The CDR3 is 13 amino acids. CDR3 nucleotides: TGTGCCAGCAGCCCAGGACGGTACTACGAGCAGTACTTC. Its translation is CASSPGRYYEQYF.

The rearrangement links TRBV5-1 to TRBJ2-6; maybe TRBD1 (6 bases). Germline V CDR1 and CDR2: SGHRS, YFSETQ. Trimming left V 7 bases short and J 1 base short, with 15 bases between. The CDR3 loop spans 16 amino acids. This CDR3 reads CASARQVESGANVLTF. In DNA, the CDR3 is TGCGCCAGCGCCAGACAGGTCGAATCTGGGGCCAACGTCCTGACTTTC.

This clonotype was observed a few times. The chain employs TRBV4-1 and TRBJ2-1, with 8 positions matching TRBD2. After removal of 3 bases from V and 4 bases from J, the junction contained 5 bases not matched to a gene. CDR1 is MGHRA, CDR2 YSYEKL, per germline. The CDR3 sequence is 15 residues long. CDR3 coding DNA: TGCGCCAGCAGCCAGGCCGGGACTAGATACAATGAGCAGTTCTTC. Translated, it gives CASSQAGTRYNEQFF.

This clonotype was found many times. The chain recombines TRBV19 with TRBJ1-5; a possible D gene is TRBD1 (5 bases). The ends were cut back, 2 bases at V and 5 bases at J, with 10 bases in the middle. The CDR3 spans 14 residues. Germline-derived CDR1 and CDR2 are LNHDA and SQIVND (reference sequence). The CDR3 nucleotides are TGTGCCAGTAGTATATGGGTAGGGGATCAGCCCCAGCATTTT. Protein product: CASSIWVGDQPQHF. The full variable domain, completed using reference TRBV19 and TRBJ1-5, is DGGITQSPKYLFRKEGQNVTLSCEQNLNHDAMYWYRQDPGQGLRLIYYSQIVNDFQKGDIAEGYSVSREKKESFPLTVTSAQKNPTAFYLCASSIWVGDQPQHFGDGTRLSIL.

This clonotype was picked up many times. The rearrangement joins TRBV10-3 to TRBJ2-7, with a weak D call TRBD1 (6 bases). V lost 1 base to trimming and J lost 5 bases, with 12 bases between them. CDR3 length equals 14 residues. Per germline, CDR1 ENHRY and CDR2 SYGVKD. CDR3 sequence reads: CAISEFNRVHEQYF. The CDR3 DNA follows: TGTGCCATCAGTGAGTTTAACAGGGTCCACGAGCAGTACTTC.

This clonotype was counted a few times. The chain employs TRBV10-3 and TRBJ1-1; 12 bases are a match to TRBD1. Germline V gene sequence: CDR1 ENHRY, CDR2 SYGVKD. V shed 8 bases and J 1 base; nucleotides not matched to a gene: 5. This CDR3 contains 15 residues. CDR3 in amino acids: CAIGGDRGRNTEAFF. The CDR3 DNA reads TGTGCCATCGGCGGGGACAGGGGGCGGAACACTGAAGCTTTCTTT.

This clonotype was seen a few times. The chain employs TRBV24-1 and TRBJ1-5; a weak D match, TRBD1 (6 bases). The CDR3 is 14 amino acids. Per germline, CDR1 KGHDR and CDR2 SFDVKD. V was cut by 2 bases and J by 7 bases, with 11 bases left in between. The CDR3 sequence: CATSDWTVSQPQHF. DNA for the CDR3: TGTGCCACCAGTGATTGGACAGTATCCCAGCCCCAGCATTTT.

This clonotype has more than one count but fewer than ten. The chain employs TRBV28 and TRBJ2-7; 8 nucleotides line up with TRBD1. Trimming removed 6 bases from V and 2 bases from J; junction bases left unmatched: 18. The CDR3 loop spans 18 amino acids. Germline loops: CDR1 MDHEN, CDR2 SYDVKM. CDR3 nucleotides: TGTGCCAGCAGACCTCCAATCAGACAGGGGATCATACCCTACGAGCAGTACTTC. It encodes CASRPPIRQGIIPYEQYF.

The V gene is TRBV6-2 or TRBV6-3, the J gene TRBJ2-7, with D unresolved. CDR3 length: 13 amino acids. Germline V gene sequence: CDR1 MNHEY, CDR2 SVGEGT. Trimming shortened V by 5 bases and J by 8 bases, and 16 bases separated the two germline ends. CDR3 bases: TGTGCCAGCAGTGACGGTCGGACCTCTCAGCAGTACTTC. As protein: CASSDGRTSQQYF.

The V gene is TRBV20-1, the J gene TRBJ2-3; maybe TRBD2 (6 bases). Trimming left V 6 bases short and J 0 bases short, with 13 bases between. The germline CDR1 and CDR2 sequences are DFQATT and SNEGSKA (reference sequence). This CDR3 is 14 amino acids long. The CDR3 DNA reads TGCAGTGCCAGGAGGCGGGGAAGCACAGATACGCAGTATTTT. Its protein is CSARRRGSTDTQYF.

The V call is TRBV27, the J call TRBJ2-1; TRBD2 might be the D (5 bases). V was trimmed by 5 bases and J by 14 bases, leaving 16 bases between them. The CDR3 sequence is 12 residues long. Germline values: CDR1 MNHEY, CDR2 SMNVEV (reference sequence). The CDR3 is CASSLPNTGEFF. In DNA form, the CDR3 reads TGTGCCAGCAGTCTTCCGAACACCGGGGAGTTCTTC.

This clonotype was counted only a few times. The gene calls are TRBV9 and TRBJ2-1, with D possibly called TRBD1 or TRBD2 (5 bases each). The V end was cut by 4 bases, the J end by 7 bases, with 15 bases between. The CDR3 sequence is 14 residues long. Per germline, CDR1 SGDLS and CDR2 YYNGEE. CDR3 DNA sequence: TGTGCCAGCAGCCCCCCGGGGCGACCTAATGAGCAGTTCTTC. Translating it yields CASSPPGRPNEQFF.

The chain links TRBV3-1 to TRBJ1-2; D uncertain. CDR1 and CDR2 from the germline V gene are LGHDT and YNNKEL (reference sequence). Between the trimmed V and J ends, which lost 1 base and 8 bases, there was a span of 14 bases. CDR3 length: 14 residues. Here the CDR3 reads CASSQGAVLVGYTF. The CDR3 region has the DNA TGTGCCAGCAGCCAAGGTGCAGTATTAGTAGGCTACACCTTC.

The chain carries TRBV28 and TRBJ2-2; 7 positions agree with TRBD1. J was trimmed by 7 bases and V by 5 bases; bases with no gene match: 4. The V gene's germline CDR1 is MDHEN and CDR2 SYDVKM. The CDR3 length is 13 residues. The CDR3, as DNA: TGTGCCAGCAGTGCCACAGGGGTCGGGGAGCTGTTTTTT. It encodes CASSATGVGELFF.